Listed here are 18 T cell receptor beta chains from one sample, sequenced in a study of blood T cell repertoires in COVID-19. Assay: immunoSEQ multiplex PCR; the TCRdb copy retains only in-frame clones and omits some. The sample records fewer than 350,000 clones, 75% to 90% being singletons. Sequencing was performed on PBMCs or T cells enriched from blood (not recorded which). These receptors were obtained from a man aged 55 to 69 who had recovered from COVID-19.

V usage is TRBV20-1 and J usage is TRBJ1-2; D might be TRBD1 (5 bases). Germline CDR1 DFQATT, CDR2 SNEGSKA (reference sequence). This CDR3 comprises 12 residues. The V gene lost 3 bases and the J gene lost 6 bases, with 11 bases spanning the gap. The chain's CDR3 is CSASGREDGYTF. Written as DNA, the CDR3 is TGCAGTGCTAGTGGCAGGGAAGATGGCTACACCTTC.

This chain uses TRBV9 with TRBJ1-5; possible D gene TRBD1, 6 bases. The CDR3 runs 15 residues. Per germline, CDR1 SGDLS and CDR2 YYNGEE. The V end lost 0 bases, the J end lost 8 bases, and 15 bases lay between the germline ends. The CDR3 DNA reads as TGTGCCAGCAGCGTAGGGGGGCAGCTCACGGAGCCCCAGCATTTT. This codes for CASSVGGQLTEPQHF.

This rearrangement joins TRBV10-1 to TRBJ1-1, with 8 bases identical to TRBD1. V shed 2 bases and J 11 bases; nucleotides not matched to a gene: 4. Germline values: CDR1 WNHNN, CDR2 SYGVQD (reference sequence). The CDR3 has 12 residues. The CDR3 nucleotides read TGCGCCAGCAGTGAGGGACAGGGATTGGCTTTCTTT. Translation gives CASSEGQGLAFF.

The genes are TRBV5-5 and TRBJ2-1; a weak D match, TRBD2 (6 bases). V lost 5 bases and J 3 bases, leaving 15 bases between the germline ends. Germline CDR1 reads SGHKS; CDR2 reads YYEKEE (reference sequence). This CDR3 spans 15 amino acids. The CDR3 DNA sequence: TGTGCCAGCAGGGAAGGCGGGAAAGGCTACAATGAGCAGTTCTTC. Its protein is CASREGGKGYNEQFF.

The chain uses TRBV27 and TRBJ2-1, with 13 bases that match TRBD2. Per germline, CDR1 MNHEY and CDR2 SMNVEV (reference sequence). Losses at the gene ends were 5 bases for V and 1 base for J; bases not matched to a gene: 5. The CDR3 has 17 amino acids. CDR3 sequence: CASSTWTSGRSYNEQFF. The CDR3 coding sequence is TGTGCCAGCAGTACCTGGACTAGCGGGAGATCCTACAATGAGCAGTTCTTC.

V usage is TRBV7-9 and J usage is TRBJ2-2; D uncertain. The germline gives CDR1 SEHNR, CDR2 FQNEAQ (reference sequence). This CDR3 is built from 12 residues. V lost 6 bases to trimming and J lost 1 base, with 3 bases between them. The CDR3 nucleotides are TGTGCCAGCAGACAGAACACCGGGGAGCTGTTTTTT. This encodes CASRQNTGELFF.

The J gene is TRBJ1-5, the V gene TRBV6-5; a possible D gene is TRBD1 (6 bases). Germline-derived CDR1 and CDR2 are MNHEY and SVGAGI. Trimming took off 7 bases at V and 2 bases at J, with 12 bases between the two ends. This CDR3 has 14 residues. CDR3 DNA: TGTGCCAGCATGAGGGCAGGGGGCAATCAGCCCCAGCATTTT. This gives the protein CASMRAGGNQPQHF.

This chain joins TRBV7-3 and TRBJ2-4; TRBD2 agrees at 8 bases. V gave up 5 bases and J gave up 3 bases; unmatched junction bases: 12. Germline CDR1 SGHTA, CDR2 FQGTGA. The CDR3 loop spans 17 amino acids. CDR3 bases: TGTGCCAGCAGCCCCGCTGGGACTAGTCGGGGCAAAAACATTCAGTACTTC. This encodes CASSPAGTSRGKNIQYF.

The V gene is TRBV11-2, the J gene TRBJ2-3; D not certain. The germline gives CDR1 SGHAT, CDR2 FQNNGV. The CDR3 has 17 amino acids. V shed 3 bases and J shed 0 bases, with 16 bases lying between them. The CDR3 DNA reads TGTGCCAGCAGCTTGGGTCTTATGGCAGGTAGCACAGATACGCAGTATTTT. Translating gives CASSLGLMAGSTDTQYF.

The chain carries TRBV7-9 and TRBJ2-1, with TRBD2 identical over 10 bases. J was trimmed by 4 bases and V by 5 bases; bases with no gene match: 8. The CDR3 sequence is 16 residues long. Germline CDR1 SEHNR, CDR2 FQNEAQ (reference sequence). CDR3 loop: CASSHRLAGVYNEQFF. CDR3 DNA: TGTGCCAGCAGCCATCGCCTAGCGGGAGTATACAATGAGCAGTTCTTC.

The CDR3 loop reads CASSRANGVPKSDTQYF. The CDR3 DNA sequence: TGCGCCAGCAGCCGGGCCAACGGGGTACCCAAATCAGATACGCAGTATTTT. The chain carries TRBV4-1 and TRBJ2-3; D possibly corresponds to TRBD2 (5 bases). Trimming removed 4 bases at V and 4 bases at J, with 21 bases between. The CDR3 totals 17 residues. CDR1 MGHRA and CDR2 YSYEKL come from the germline V gene.

This chain connects TRBV9 to TRBJ2-3; 10 nucleotides line up with TRBD2. Unmatched junction bases numbered 2, after V lost 3 bases and J lost 1 base. This CDR3 is 15 amino acids long. Per germline, CDR1 SGDLS and CDR2 YYNGEE. In DNA, the CDR3 is TGTGCCAGCAGCGCTAGCGGGAGTGGCACAGATACGCAGTATTTT. It yields the protein CASSASGSGTDTQYF. The full variable domain, with the rest looked up from reference TRBV9 and TRBJ2-3, is DSGVTQTPKHLITATGQRVTLRCSPRSGDLSVYWYQQSLDQGLQFLIQYYNGEERAKGNILERFSAQQFPDLHSELNLSSLELGDSALYFCASSASGSGTDTQYFGPGTRLTVL.

The CDR3: CASSLSTGYSPLHF. The CDR3 nucleotides read TGTGCCAGCAGCTTGAGCACAGGCTATTCACCCCTCCACTTT. This chain links TRBV5-6 with TRBJ1-6; the D gene is possibly TRBD1 (5 bases). V was shortened by 1 base and J by 8 bases, with 10 bases between the two germline ends. The CDR3 is made up of 14 amino acids. Germline-derived CDR1 and CDR2 are SGHDT and YYEEEE.

This clone was recorded once. V is TRBV5-4 and J is TRBJ1-2, with TRBD1 identical over 7 bases. V lost 1 base, J lost 5 bases, and 14 bases stayed unmatched. CDR1 SGHNT and CDR2 YYREEE come from the germline V gene (reference sequence). The CDR3 has 17 residues. CDR3 DNA sequence: TGTGCCAGCAGCTTGTTGGGCCGTATGGCAGGGGGTTATGGCTACACCTTC. Its translation is CASSLLGRMAGGYGYTF.

The chain joins TRBV5-6 to TRBJ2-5; D not certain. CDR3 size: 13 residues. Per germline, CDR1 SGHDT and CDR2 YYEEEE. V was clipped by 0 bases and J by 4 bases, with 7 bases between them. CDR3 sequence: CASSLDSRETQYF. The CDR3 DNA reads TGTGCCAGCAGCTTGGACTCACGAGAGACCCAGTACTTC.

The chain carries TRBV7-2 and TRBJ2-2; 7 bases line up with TRBD2. V lost 5 bases, J lost 0 bases, and 6 bases stayed unmatched. Germline CDR1 reads SGHTA; CDR2 reads FQGNSA. This CDR3 contains 16 residues. This CDR3 is CASSLLGLANTGELFF. In DNA form, the CDR3 reads TGTGCCAGCAGCCTCCTCGGACTAGCGAACACCGGGGAGCTGTTTTTT.

The CDR3 nucleotides read TGTGCCATCAGCGCAGGATACGAGCAGTACTTC. This gives the protein CAISAGYEQYF. The J gene is TRBJ2-7, the V gene TRBV10-3; D unresolved. The CDR3 runs to 11 residues. V gave up 6 bases and J gave up 4 bases, with 7 bases separating them. Germline V gene lookup returns CDR1 ENHRY and CDR2 SYGVKD.

This chain uses TRBV30 with TRBJ1-2; TRBD1 aligns across 7 bases. The CDR3 is 15 amino acids. J lost 8 bases, V lost 1 base, and 13 bases had no gene match. Germline V gives CDR1 GTSNPN, CDR2 SVGIG (reference sequence). The CDR3 nucleotides read TGTGCCTGGAGTGGTCAGGGGGGCCTCCGGTCCGGCTACACCTTC. Protein product: CAWSGQGGLRSGYTF.